The clone carrying this T cell receptor (beta chain) showed up just once. The sample belongs to a study of blood T cell repertoires in COVID-19. Germline V CDR1 and CDR2: SGHRS, YFSETQ. CDR3 size: 14 residues. The trim removed 1 base at V and 5 bases at J, leaving 5 bases unmatched. TCRdb's table, derived via immunoSEQ multiplex PCR, lists solely in-frame clones and lacks some. The sample includes under 350,000 clones, around 90% seen only once; the top ten take around 2%. The sequence came from a man aged 45-60 years with acute or convalescent COVID-19. Sequenced input: peripheral blood. V gene TRBV5-1 combines with J gene TRBJ2-5; 7 bases line up with TRBD1. For the CDR3, the DNA is TGCGCCAGCAGCTTGACAGGGGACGGGGAGACCCAGTACTTC. Amino acid sequence: CASSLTGDGETQYF.